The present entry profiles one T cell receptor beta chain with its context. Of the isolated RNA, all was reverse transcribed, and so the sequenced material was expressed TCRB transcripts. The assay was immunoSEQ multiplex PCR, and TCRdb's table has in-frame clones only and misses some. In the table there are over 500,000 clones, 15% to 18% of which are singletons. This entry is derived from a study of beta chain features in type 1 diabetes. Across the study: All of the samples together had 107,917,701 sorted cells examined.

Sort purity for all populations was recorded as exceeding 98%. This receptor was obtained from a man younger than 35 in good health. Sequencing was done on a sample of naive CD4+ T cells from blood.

The CDR3 loop is CSVRGLAGGPPYNEQFF. The CDR3 DNA follows: TGCAGCGTCCGGGGACTAGCGGGAGGGCCTCCATACAATGAGCAGTTCTTC. J is TRBJ2-1 and V is TRBV29-1; TRBD2 matches 16 bases. Per germline, CDR1 SQVTM and CDR2 ANQGSEA. The CDR3 has 17 residues. V trimming: 6 bases; J trimming: 4 bases; junction bases outside the gene matches: 9.